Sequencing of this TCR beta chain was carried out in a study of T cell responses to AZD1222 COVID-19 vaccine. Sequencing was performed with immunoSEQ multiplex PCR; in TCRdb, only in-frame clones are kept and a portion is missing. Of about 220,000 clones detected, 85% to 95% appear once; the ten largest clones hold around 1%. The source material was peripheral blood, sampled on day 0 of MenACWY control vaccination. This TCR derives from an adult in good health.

The chain's CDR3 is CASSLGGFTGNRGSPLHF. For the CDR3, the DNA is TGTGCCAGCAGCTTAGGGGGTTTCACAGGGAACAGGGGCTCACCCCTCCACTTT. This chain joins TRBV7-9 and TRBJ1-6; 7 positions match TRBD1. This CDR3 spans 18 amino acids. Looked up from germline, CDR1 is SEHNR and CDR2 is FQNEAQ (reference sequence). V dropped 1 base and J dropped 10; count of bases not matched to a gene: 16.